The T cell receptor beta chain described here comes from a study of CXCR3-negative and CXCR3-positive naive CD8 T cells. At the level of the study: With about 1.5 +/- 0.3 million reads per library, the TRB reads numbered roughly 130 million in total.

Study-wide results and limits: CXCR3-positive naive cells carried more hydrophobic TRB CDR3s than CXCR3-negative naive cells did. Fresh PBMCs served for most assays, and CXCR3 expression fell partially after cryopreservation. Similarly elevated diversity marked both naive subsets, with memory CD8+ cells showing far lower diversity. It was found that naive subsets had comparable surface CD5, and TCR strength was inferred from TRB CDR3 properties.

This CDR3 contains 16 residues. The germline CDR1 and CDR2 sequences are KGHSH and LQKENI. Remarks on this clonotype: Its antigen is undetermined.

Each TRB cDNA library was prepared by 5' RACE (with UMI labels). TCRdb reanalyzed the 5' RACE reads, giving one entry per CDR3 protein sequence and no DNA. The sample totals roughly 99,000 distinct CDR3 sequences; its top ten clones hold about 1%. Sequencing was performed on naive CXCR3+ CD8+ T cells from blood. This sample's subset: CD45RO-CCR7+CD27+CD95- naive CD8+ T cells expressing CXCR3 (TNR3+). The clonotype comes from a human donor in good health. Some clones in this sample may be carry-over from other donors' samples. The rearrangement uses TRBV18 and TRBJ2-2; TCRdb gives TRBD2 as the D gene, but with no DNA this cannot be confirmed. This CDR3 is CASSPSRGPNTGELFF.